The sequence of this T cell receptor beta chain was determined in a study of CD8+ T cells in alopecia areata (dated by TCRdb to the late 2010s). Context from the whole study: The treated patients, all with moderate-to-severe alopecia areata, were enrolled in an open-label pilot trial of oral tofacitinib given at 5 to 10 mg twice daily. Patients received tofacitinib for 6 to 18 months and were then followed off drug for 6 months to check for delayed response and recurrence. Disease severity in treated patients was measured with the SALT score, which quantifies the percentage of affected scalp surface area. In both human patients and the C3H/HeJ mouse model, the study applied high-throughput TCRbeta sequencing to look at T cell clonal expansion in alopecia areata. On the human side, TCRbeta sequencing was run on scalp tissue and on sorted CD4+ and CD8+ peripheral blood T cells from healthy controls and from alopecia areata patients with either patchy or totalis/universalis disease. Tofacitinib-treated patients had biopsies at baseline and at 4 and 24 weeks of treatment, with a later scalp biopsy in several patients. Clonality in the scalp was compared among normal scalp (n=4), patchy alopecia areata scalp (n=8), and alopecia totalis/universalis scalp (n=8). RNA was obtained with the PAXgene miRNA kit for fixed scalp, the miRNeasy kit for PBMCs, and the RNeasy kit for mouse skin. TCRbeta CDR3 regions were amplified by immunoSEQ multiplex PCR using 35 Vbeta forward and 13 Jbeta reverse primers.

This clone was counted a few times. The antigen this receptor binds is unknown. Per-base qualities were not stored, and no clone one base away is much larger. The intended sense of this specimen's time point label: around 22 weeks on oral tofacitinib. Read against the paper, the sample's treatment or condition label means: oral pan-JAK inhibitor, 5-10 mg twice daily. Lesional scalp punch biopsies and peripheral blood were obtained from alopecia areata patients. PBMCs were isolated by density centrifugation and stained for CD3, CD4 and CD8, and CD4+ and CD8+ T cells were sorted on a FACSAria. The library was obtained by the immunoSEQ multiplex PCR assay. For TCR sequencing, RNA was extracted from every sample and reverse transcribed into cDNA to serve as template. First-strand cDNA was synthesized using SuperScript III with a 2:1 mix of oligo-dT and random hexamers. Amplification bias was assessed with a synthetic immune receptor repertoire, and residual bias was removed computationally. The paper's data handling went like this. Raw reads were preprocessed to remove errors, and CDR3 was defined by IMGT conventions from the conserved cysteine to phenylalanine. To get clonality, Shannon entropy was normalized by log2 of the number of productive unique TCRs and the result was subtracted from 1. Whether scalp clones were CD4 or CD8 was inferred by matching scalp TCRbeta sequences against CD4 and CD8 repertoires sorted from blood. TCRdb holds this immuneACCESS table with in-frame rearrangements only. Some clones are missing; in checked studies, unresolved V genes explain under half, and the rest has no known cause. That table gives V, J and clone size, and the DNA gave D and trimming. The sample table contains about 76,000 clones; only one count was recorded for around 60% of them. About a quarter of the sample belongs to the ten largest clones.

The germline V gene provides CDR1 MDHEN and CDR2 SYDVKM. The germline V and J ends show losses of 2 bases and 4 bases respectively, and no gene match explains 8 bases of the junction. The CDR3 goes from the cysteine to the phenylalanine over 16 residues. Only the CDR3 DNA is retained, 48 bases long and in frame from the first base. The study at large found these results: Because the treated cohort was small and had just a single nonresponder, larger studies are needed to establish links between baseline CD8+ expansion and response. TCR sequences shared between patients were less clear than in mice, possibly partly because of HLA diversity in the patient population. Resident alphabeta T cells in normal human skin are also sequenced, complicating scalp TCR repertoire analysis, unlike mouse skin dominated by gammadelta T cells. Lesional scalp, especially in alopecia totalis/universalis, showed higher clonality and more expanded CD8+ clones than normal scalp, suggesting antigenic drive. Many expanded lesional clones were found to persist in scalp and blood during tofacitinib treatment, and relapse after treatment cessation may be partly explained by this persistence. With tofacitinib, both scalp clonality and the number of expanded CD8+ clones among the top 100 scalp clones went down significantly.

The TCR sequence derives from a human donor with alopecia areata. This sample comprised CD8+ T cells sorted from blood, obtained at week 24, from a patient treated with tofacitinib. This receptor chain uses TRBV28 and TRBJ2-1; 7 bases in the junction line up with TRBD2. The DNA reads as follows: TGTGCCAGCAGTTTAATCGGGCTGGGGGGGTACAATGAGCAGTTCTTC. Its translation reads: CASSLIGLGGYNEQFF.